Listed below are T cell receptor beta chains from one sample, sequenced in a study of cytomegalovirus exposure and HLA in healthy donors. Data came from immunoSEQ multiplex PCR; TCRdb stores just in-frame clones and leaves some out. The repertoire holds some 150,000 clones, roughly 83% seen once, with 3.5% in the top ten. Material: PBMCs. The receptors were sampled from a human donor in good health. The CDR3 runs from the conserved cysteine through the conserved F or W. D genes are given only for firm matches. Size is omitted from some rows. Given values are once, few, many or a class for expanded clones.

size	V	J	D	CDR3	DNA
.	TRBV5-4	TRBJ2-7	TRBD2	CASSQDGRSGEQYF	TGTGCCAGCTCCCAGGACGGGAGGTCTGGGGAGCAGTACTTC
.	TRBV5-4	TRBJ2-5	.	CASSDRLGRETQYF	TGTGCCAGCAGCGATCGACTAGGCCGAGAGACCCAGTACTTC
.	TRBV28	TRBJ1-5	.	CASSWSGLNNQPQHF	TGTGCCAGCAGTTGGTCGGGACTGAATAATCAGCCCCAGCATTTT
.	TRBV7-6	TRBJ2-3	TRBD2	CASSLGTSGGTTDTQYF	TGTGCCAGCAGCTTAGGGACTAGCGGGGGAACGACGGATACGCAGTATTTT
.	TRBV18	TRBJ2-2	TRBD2	CASSPSSGPSTGELFF	TGTGCCAGCTCACCCTCTAGCGGACCGAGCACCGGGGAGCTGTTTTTT
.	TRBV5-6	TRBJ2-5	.	CASSPRGETQYF	TGTGCCAGCAGCCCTCGAGGGGAGACCCAGTACTTC
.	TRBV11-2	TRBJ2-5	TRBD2	CASSEGLAGEIQETQYF	TGTGCCAGCAGCGAAGGACTAGCGGGCGAGATTCAAGAGACCCAGTACTTC
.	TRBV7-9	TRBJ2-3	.	CASSFGTDTQYF	TGTGCCAGCAGCTTCGGCACAGATACGCAGTATTTT
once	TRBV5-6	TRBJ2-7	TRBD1	CASSLPWDSPYEQYF	TGTGCCAGCAGTCTCCCCTGGGACAGCCCCTACGAGCAGTACTTC
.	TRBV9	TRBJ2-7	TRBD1	CASSVAGTAFYEQYF	TGTGCCAGCAGCGTAGCCGGGACAGCATTCTACGAGCAGTACTTC
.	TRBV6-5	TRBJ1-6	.	CASSYSHRQVGTLHF	TGTGCCAGCAGTTACTCCCACAGGCAGGTTGGGACCCTCCACTTT
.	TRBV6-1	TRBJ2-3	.	CASSEAPGYADTQYF	TGTGCCAGCAGTGAAGCTCCAGGGTATGCCGATACGCAGTATTTT
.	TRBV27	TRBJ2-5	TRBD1	CASSLGTGGETQYF	TGTGCCAGCAGTTTAGGGACAGGTGGGGAGACCCAGTACTTC
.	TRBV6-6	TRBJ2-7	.	CASGSSYEQYF	TGTGCCAGCGGGAGCTCCTACGAGCAGTACTTC
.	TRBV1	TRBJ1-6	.	CTSSQGTGAREGRYNSPLHF	TGCACCAGCAGCCAAGGAACAGGGGCCCGGGAAGGAAGGTATAATTCACCCCTCCACTTT
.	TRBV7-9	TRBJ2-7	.	CASSLSSYEQYF	TGTGCCAGCAGCTTATCCAGCTACGAGCAGTACTTC
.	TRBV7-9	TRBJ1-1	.	CASSPTGTEAFF	TGTGCCAGCAGCCCTACAGGGACCGAAGCTTTCTTT
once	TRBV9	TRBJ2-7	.	CASSVALGSSYEQYF	TGTGCCAGCAGCGTCGCCCTAGGTAGCTCCTACGAGCAGTACTTC
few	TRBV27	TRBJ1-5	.	CASSLAGFQPQHF	TGTGCCAGCAGTTTAGCAGGGTTTCAGCCCCAGCATTTT
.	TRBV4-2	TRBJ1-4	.	CASSQDPTGPSNEKLFF	TGTGCCAGCAGCCAAGACCCGACAGGCCCCTCTAATGAAAAACTGTTTTTT
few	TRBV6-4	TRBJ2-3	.	CASSADGAGGDTQYF	TGTGCCAGCAGTGCGGACGGGGCCGGGGGAGATACGCAGTATTTT
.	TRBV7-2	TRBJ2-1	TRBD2	CASSLNAGAIYNEQFF	TGTGCCAGCAGCTTAAATGCGGGAGCGATCTACAATGAGCAGTTCTTC
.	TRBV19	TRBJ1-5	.	CASSPWTWEPQHF	TGTGCCAGTAGTCCTTGGACATGGGAACCCCAGCATTTT
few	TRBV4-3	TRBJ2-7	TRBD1	CASSQALGQGGYEQYF	TGCGCCAGCAGCCAAGCTTTGGGACAGGGGGGATACGAGCAGTACTTC
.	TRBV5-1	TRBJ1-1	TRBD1	CASSPGQGRNEAFF	TGCGCCAGCAGCCCTGGACAGGGTAGGAATGAAGCTTTCTTT
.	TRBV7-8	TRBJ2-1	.	CASSAYSGVGWNEQFF	TGTGCCAGCAGCGCCTACTCGGGGGTGGGGTGGAATGAGCAGTTCTTC
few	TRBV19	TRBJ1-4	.	CASRLQATNEKLFF	TGTGCCAGTCGTTTACAGGCAACTAATGAAAAACTGTTTTTT